Below are 6 T cell receptor beta chains sequenced from a single sample in a study of OX40 agonist ivuxolimab in advanced cancers. The protocol was immunoSEQ multiplex PCR, while the TCRdb copy is restricted to in-frame clones and leaves out a portion. The table has about 42,000 clones, roughly 86% seen once. The material was CD4+ or CD8+ T cells sorted from blood, obtained in a trial of the OX40 agonist ivuxolimab. Receptors originate from an adult with an advanced solid tumor such as melanoma, head and neck, liver or kidney cancer.

The chain has TRBV18 and TRBJ2-7; D is ambiguous. The CDR3 length is 14 residues. The germline V gene has CDR1 KGHSH and CDR2 LQKENI. Trimming shortened V by 2 bases and J by 7 bases, and 15 bases separated the two germline ends. The CDR3 sequence is CASSPDEGPTEQYF. CDR3 in DNA: TGTGCCAGCTCACCAGACGAAGGTCCTACAGAGCAGTACTTC. The variable domain in full, completed from reference TRBV18 and TRBJ2-7, reads NAGVMQNPRHLVRRRGQEARLRCSPMKGHSHVYWYRQLPEEGLKFMVYLQKENIIDESGMPKERFSAEFPKEGPSILRIQQVVRGDSAAYFCASSPDEGPTEQYFGPGTRLTVT.

The V gene is TRBV11-3, the J gene TRBJ1-6; weak D call: TRBD1 (6 bases). V gave up 0 bases and J gave up 11 bases, with 20 bases separating them. Germline V gene data show CDR1 as SGHNT and CDR2 as YENEEA. This CDR3 comprises 17 residues. The chain's CDR3 is CASSLDWSGDVGPPLHF. CDR3 in DNA: TGTGCCAGCAGCTTAGATTGGTCAGGGGATGTCGGTCCACCCCTCCACTTT. The full variable domain, rest sourced from reference TRBV11-3 and TRBJ1-6, is EAGVVQSPRYKIIEKKQPVAFWCNPISGHNTLYWYLQNLGQGPELLIRYENEEAVDDSQLPKDRFSAERLKGVDSTLKIQPAELGDSAVYLCASSLDWSGDVGPPLHFGNGTRLTVT.

The gene calls are TRBV7-9 and TRBJ1-1; D is unresolved. CDR3 size: 10 residues. The ends were cut back, 5 bases at V and 8 bases at J, with 6 bases in the middle. Germline V CDR1 and CDR2: SEHNR, FQNEAQ (reference sequence). The CDR3 loop reads CASSPHEAFF. CDR3 coding DNA: TGTGCCAGCAGCCCCCACGAAGCTTTCTTT.

The chain has TRBV28 and TRBJ1-1, with D perhaps TRBD1 (5 bases). Trimming pared 2 bases from V and 1 base from J, leaving 5 bases between. CDR1 is MDHEN and CDR2 is SYDVKM in the germline V gene. The CDR3 sequence is 13 residues long. In nucleotides, the CDR3 is TGTGCCAGCAGTTTAGGGGGGAACACTGAAGCTTTCTTT. The encoded protein is CASSLGGNTEAFF.

The chain couples TRBV18 to TRBJ2-7; the D is unclear. This CDR3 is 13 amino acids long. V shed 6 bases and J shed 6 bases, with 15 bases lying between them. Germline values: CDR1 KGHSH, CDR2 LQKENI. CDR3: CASSSAPWLEQYV. CDR3 in DNA: TGTGCCAGCTCCTCAGCCCCATGGCTCGAGCAGTACGTC.

In nucleotides, the CDR3 is TGTGCCAGCAGTTACTCGAACGGGCCCTGGGACGAGCAGTACTTC. Its translation is CASSYSNGPWDEQYF. The chain joins TRBV6-5 to TRBJ2-7, with D unresolved. From germline, CDR1 is MNHEY and CDR2 SVGAGI. The CDR3 consists of 15 residues. With 0 bases removed from V and 5 bases from J, the gap between germline ends came to 14 bases.